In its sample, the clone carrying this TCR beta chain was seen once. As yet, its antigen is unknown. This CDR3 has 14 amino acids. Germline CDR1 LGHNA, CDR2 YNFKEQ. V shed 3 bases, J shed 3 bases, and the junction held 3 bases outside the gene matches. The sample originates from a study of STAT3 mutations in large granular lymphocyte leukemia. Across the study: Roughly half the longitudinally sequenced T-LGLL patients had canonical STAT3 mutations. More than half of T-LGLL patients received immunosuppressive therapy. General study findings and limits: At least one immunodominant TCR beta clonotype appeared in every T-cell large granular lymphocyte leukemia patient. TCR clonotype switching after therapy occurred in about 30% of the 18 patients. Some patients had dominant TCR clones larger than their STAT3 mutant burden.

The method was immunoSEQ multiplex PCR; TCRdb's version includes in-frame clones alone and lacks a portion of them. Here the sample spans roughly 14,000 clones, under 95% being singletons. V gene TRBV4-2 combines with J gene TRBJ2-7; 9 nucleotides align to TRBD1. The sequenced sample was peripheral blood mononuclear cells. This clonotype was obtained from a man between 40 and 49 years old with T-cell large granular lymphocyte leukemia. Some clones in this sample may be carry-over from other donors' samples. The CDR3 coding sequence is TGTGCCAGCAGCCAGGGACAGGGATACTACGAGCAGTACTTC. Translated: CASSQGQGYYEQYF.